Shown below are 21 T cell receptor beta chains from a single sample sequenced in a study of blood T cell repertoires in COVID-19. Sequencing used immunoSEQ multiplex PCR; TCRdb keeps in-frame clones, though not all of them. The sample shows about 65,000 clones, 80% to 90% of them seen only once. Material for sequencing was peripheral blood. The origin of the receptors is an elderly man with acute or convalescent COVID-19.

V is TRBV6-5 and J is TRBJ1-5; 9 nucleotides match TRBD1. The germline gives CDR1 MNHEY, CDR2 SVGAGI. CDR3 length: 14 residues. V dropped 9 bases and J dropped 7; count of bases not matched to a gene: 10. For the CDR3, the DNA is TGTGCCAGTGGACCGGGACAGGGTAGCCAGCCCCAGCATTTT. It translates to CASGPGQGSQPQHF.

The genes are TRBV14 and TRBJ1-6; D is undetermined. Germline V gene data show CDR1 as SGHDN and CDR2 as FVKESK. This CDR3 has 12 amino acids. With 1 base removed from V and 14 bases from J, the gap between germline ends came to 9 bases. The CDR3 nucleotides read TGTGCCAGCAGCCAAGGTCCCCGGGCCCTCCACTTT. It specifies CASSQGPRALHF.

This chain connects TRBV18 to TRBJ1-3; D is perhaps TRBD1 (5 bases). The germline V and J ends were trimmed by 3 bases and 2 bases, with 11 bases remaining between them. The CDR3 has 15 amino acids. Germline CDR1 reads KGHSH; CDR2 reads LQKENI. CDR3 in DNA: TGTGCCAGCTCACCGCCCCAGGGAACTGGAAACACCATATATTTT. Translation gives CASSPPQGTGNTIYF.

The CDR3 coding sequence is TGTGCCAGCTCCTTATTCAGCCGGACACAATATCCCTACGAGCAGTACTTC. This translates into CASSLFSRTQYPYEQYF. The gene calls are TRBV18 and TRBJ2-7; a weak D match, TRBD1 (5 bases). Trimming pared 6 bases from V and 2 bases from J, leaving 23 bases between. The germline V gene encodes CDR1 KGHSH and CDR2 LQKENI. The CDR3 loop spans 17 amino acids. The full variable domain, its missing parts supplied by reference TRBV18 and TRBJ2-7, is NAGVMQNPRHLVRRRGQEARLRCSPMKGHSHVYWYRQLPEEGLKFMVYLQKENIIDESGMPKERFSAEFPKEGPSILRIQQVVRGDSAAYFCASSLFSRTQYPYEQYFGPGTRLTVT.

CDR3 DNA sequence: TGTGCCAGCAGCGCGGGGACGGTGGGTGGTGGCTACACCTTC. This translates into CASSAGTVGGGYTF. This chain uses TRBV3-1 (or the pseudogene TRBV3-2) with TRBJ1-2, with TRBD1 as a possible D gene (5 bases). V dropped 5 bases and J dropped 7 bases, with 17 bases sitting between them. The CDR3 consists of 14 residues. Germline V CDR1 and CDR2: LGHDT, YNNKEL (reference sequence).

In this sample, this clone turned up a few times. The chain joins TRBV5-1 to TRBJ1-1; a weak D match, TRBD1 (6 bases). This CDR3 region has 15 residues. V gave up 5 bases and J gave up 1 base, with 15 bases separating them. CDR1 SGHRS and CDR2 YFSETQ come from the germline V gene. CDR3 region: CASRSTEGGNTEAFF. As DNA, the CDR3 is TGCGCCAGCAGGTCGACGGAAGGGGGGAACACTGAAGCTTTCTTT.

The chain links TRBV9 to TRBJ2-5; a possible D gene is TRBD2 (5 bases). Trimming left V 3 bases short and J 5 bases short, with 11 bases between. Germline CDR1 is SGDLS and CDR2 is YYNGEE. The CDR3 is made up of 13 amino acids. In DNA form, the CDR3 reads TGTGCCAGCAGCGACGAGGGTTTCGAGACCCAGTACTTC. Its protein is CASSDEGFETQYF.

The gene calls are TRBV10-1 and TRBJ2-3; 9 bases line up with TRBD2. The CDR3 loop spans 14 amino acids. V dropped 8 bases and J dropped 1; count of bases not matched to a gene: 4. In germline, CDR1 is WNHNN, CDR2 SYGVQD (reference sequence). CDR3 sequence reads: CASGIAGGTDTQYF. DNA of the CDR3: TGCGCCAGCGGTATAGCGGGAGGCACAGATACGCAGTATTTT.

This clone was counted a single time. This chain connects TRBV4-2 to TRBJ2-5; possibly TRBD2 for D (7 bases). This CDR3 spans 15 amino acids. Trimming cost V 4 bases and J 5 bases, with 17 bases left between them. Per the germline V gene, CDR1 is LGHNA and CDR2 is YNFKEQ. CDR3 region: CASSPTGGGGETQYF. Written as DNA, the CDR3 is TGTGCCAGCAGCCCGACAGGCGGGGGAGGGGAGACCCAGTACTTC.

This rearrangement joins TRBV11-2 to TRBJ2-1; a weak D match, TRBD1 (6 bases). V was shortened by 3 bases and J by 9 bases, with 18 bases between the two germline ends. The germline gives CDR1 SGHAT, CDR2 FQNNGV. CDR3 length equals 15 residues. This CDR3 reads CASSFGGPYRTEQFF. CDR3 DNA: TGTGCCAGCAGCTTTGGGGGCCCCTACAGGACTGAGCAGTTCTTC.

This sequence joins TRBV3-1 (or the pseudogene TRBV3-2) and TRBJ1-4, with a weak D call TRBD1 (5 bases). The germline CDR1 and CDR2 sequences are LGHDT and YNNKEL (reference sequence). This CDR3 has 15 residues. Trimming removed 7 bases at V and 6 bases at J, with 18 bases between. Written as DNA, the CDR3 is TGTGCCAGCACCCTCATAGGGAAAGGGGATGAAAAACTGTTTTTT. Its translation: CASTLIGKGDEKLFF.

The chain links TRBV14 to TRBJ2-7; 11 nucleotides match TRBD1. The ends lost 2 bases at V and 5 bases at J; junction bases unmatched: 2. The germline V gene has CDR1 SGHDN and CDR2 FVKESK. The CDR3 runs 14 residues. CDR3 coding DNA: TGTGCCAGCAGCCAATGGACAGGGGGCCACGAGCAGTACTTC. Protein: CASSQWTGGHEQYF.

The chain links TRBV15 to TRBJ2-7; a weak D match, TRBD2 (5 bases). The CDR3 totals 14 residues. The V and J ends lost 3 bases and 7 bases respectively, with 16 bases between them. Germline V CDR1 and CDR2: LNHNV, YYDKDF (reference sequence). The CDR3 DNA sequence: TGTGCCACCAGCAGCCGGGCCACGGGGTCAGAGCAGTACTTC. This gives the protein CATSSRATGSEQYF.

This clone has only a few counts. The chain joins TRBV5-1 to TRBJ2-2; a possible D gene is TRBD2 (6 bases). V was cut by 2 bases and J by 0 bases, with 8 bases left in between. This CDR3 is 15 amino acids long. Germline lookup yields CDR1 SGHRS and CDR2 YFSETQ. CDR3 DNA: TGCGCCAGCAGCTTACGGGAGTCGAACACCGGGGAGCTGTTTTTT. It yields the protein CASSLRESNTGELFF.

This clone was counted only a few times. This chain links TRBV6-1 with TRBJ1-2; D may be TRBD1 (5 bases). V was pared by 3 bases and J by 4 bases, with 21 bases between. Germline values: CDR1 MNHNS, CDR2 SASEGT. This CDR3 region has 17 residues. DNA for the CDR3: TGTGCCAGCAGTGAGAAGGCTTTTATGGCAGGGCTCTATGGCTACACCTTC. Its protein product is CASSEKAFMAGLYGYTF.

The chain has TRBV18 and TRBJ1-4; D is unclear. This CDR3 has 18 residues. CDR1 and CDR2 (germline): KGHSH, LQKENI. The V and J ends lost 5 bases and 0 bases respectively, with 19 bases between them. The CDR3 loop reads CASSSRVSGDATNEKLFF. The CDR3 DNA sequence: TGTGCCAGCTCATCGCGGGTTTCTGGAGATGCAACTAATGAAAAACTGTTTTTT. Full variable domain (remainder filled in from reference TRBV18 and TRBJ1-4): NAGVMQNPRHLVRRRGQEARLRCSPMKGHSHVYWYRQLPEEGLKFMVYLQKENIIDESGMPKERFSAEFPKEGPSILRIQQVVRGDSAAYFCASSSRVSGDATNEKLFFGSGTQLSVL.

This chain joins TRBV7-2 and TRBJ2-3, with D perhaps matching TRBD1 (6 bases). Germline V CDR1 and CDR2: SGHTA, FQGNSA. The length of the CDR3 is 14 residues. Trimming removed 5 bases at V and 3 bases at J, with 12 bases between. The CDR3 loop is CASSTWGTTDTQYF. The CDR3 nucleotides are TGTGCCAGCAGCACCTGGGGGACAACAGATACGCAGTATTTT.

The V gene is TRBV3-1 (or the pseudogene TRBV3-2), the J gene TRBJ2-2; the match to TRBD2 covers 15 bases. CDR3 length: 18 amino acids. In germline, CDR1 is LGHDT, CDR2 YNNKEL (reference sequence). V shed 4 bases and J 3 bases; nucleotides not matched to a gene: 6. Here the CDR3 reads CASSPGLAGGRDTGELFF. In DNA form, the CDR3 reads TGTGCCAGCAGCCCTGGACTAGCGGGGGGGCGGGACACCGGGGAGCTGTTTTTT.

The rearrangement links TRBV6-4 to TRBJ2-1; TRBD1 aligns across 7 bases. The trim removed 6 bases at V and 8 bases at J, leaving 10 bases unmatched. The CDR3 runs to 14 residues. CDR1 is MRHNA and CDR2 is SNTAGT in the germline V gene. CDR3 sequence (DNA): TGTGCCAGCAGACAACGACAGGGAAGGTATGAGCAGTTCTTC. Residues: CASRQRQGRYEQFF.

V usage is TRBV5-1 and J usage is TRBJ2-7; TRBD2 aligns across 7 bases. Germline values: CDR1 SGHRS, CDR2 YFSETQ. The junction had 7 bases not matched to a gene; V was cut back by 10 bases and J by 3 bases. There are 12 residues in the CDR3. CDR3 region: CAGGDGIYEQYF. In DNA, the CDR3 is TGCGCCGGGGGGGACGGTATCTACGAGCAGTACTTC. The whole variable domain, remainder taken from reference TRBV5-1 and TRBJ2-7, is KAGVTQTPRYLIKTRGQQVTLSCSPISGHRSVSWYQQTPGQGLQFLFEYFSETQRNKGNFPGRFSGRQFSNSRSEMNVSTLELGDSALYLCAGGDGIYEQYFGPGTRLTVT.

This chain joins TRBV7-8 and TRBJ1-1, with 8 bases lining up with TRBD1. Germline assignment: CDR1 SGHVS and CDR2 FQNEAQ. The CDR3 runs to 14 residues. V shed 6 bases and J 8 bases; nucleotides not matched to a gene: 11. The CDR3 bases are TGTGCCAGCAGGGGTGGGCCAGGGGGCGAGGAAGCTTTCTTT. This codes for CASRGGPGGEEAFF.